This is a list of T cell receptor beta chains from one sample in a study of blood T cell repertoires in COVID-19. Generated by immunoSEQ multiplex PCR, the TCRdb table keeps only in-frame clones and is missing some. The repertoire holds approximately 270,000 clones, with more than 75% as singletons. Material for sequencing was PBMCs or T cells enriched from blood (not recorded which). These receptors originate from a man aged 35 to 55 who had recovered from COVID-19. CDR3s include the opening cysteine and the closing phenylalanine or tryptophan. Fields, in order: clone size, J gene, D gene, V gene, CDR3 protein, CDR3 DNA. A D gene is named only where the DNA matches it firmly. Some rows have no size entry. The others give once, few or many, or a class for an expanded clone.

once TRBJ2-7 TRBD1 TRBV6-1 CASSDRDRGRDEQYF TGTGCCAGCAGTGACCGGGACAGGGGGCGCGACGAGCAGTACTTC
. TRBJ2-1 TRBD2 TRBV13 CASSPLGLAGGRTEQFF TGTGCCAGCAGCCCCCTAGGACTAGCGGGGGGAAGGACGGAGCAGTTCTTC
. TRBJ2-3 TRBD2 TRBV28 CASSLGRAGESGPDTQYF TGTGCCAGCAGTCTGGGCCGGGCGGGAGAGTCTGGCCCAGATACGCAGTATTTT
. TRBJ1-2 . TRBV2 CASSDRDPANYGYTF TGTGCCAGCAGTGACAGGGATCCAGCTAACTATGGCTACACCTTC
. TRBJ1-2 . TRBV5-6 CASSLVPRVEDLSYTF TGTGCCAGCAGCTTGGTTCCCAGGGTTGAAGACCTGAGCTACACCTTC
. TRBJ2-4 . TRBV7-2 CASARVAKNIQYF TGTGCCAGCGCCCGGGTAGCCAAAAACATTCAGTACTTC
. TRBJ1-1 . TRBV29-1 CSARQGEAFF TGCAGCGCCCGTCAGGGTGAAGCTTTCTTT
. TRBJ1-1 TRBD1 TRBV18 CASSTDRVQTEAFF TGTGCCAGCTCAACGGACAGGGTACAGACTGAAGCTTTCTTT
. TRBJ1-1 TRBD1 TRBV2 CASRQGAEGEAFF TGTGCCAGCAGACAGGGGGCAGAGGGTGAAGCTTTCTTT
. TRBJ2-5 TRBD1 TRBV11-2 CASSLVSLQGEEYF TGTGCCAGCAGCTTAGTATCCTTACAGGGGGAGGAGTACTTC
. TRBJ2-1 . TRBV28 CASRWTRYNEQFF TGTGCCAGCAGATGGACTCGATACAATGAGCAGTTCTTC
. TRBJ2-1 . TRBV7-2 CASSKEASIRYNEQFF TGTGCCAGCAGTAAAGAGGCGAGTATTAGGTACAATGAGCAGTTCTTC
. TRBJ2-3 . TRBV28 CAISVSFRDTQYF TGTGCCATTAGCGTTTCGTTTAGGGATACGCAGTATTTT
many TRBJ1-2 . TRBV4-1 CASSQPGGRISGYTF TGCGCCAGCAGCCAGCCCGGGGGGCGGATCTCTGGCTACACCTTC
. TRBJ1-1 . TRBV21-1 CASSKAADWNTEAFF TGTGCCAGCAGCAAAGCGGCAGACTGGAACACTGAAGCTTTCTTT
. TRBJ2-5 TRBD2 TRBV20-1 CTGLAQETQYF TGCACAGGACTAGCCCAAGAGACCCAGTACTTC
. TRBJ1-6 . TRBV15 CATSRAGFNSPLHF TGTGCCACCAGCAGAGCGGGGTTTAATTCACCCCTCCACTTT
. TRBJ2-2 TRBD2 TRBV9 CASSGRLAQRGSGELFF TGTGCCAGCAGCGGGCGACTAGCTCAACGAGGATCCGGGGAGCTGTTTTTT
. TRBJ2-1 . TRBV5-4 CASSLDSTYNEQFF TGTGCCAGCAGCTTGGACAGCACCTACAATGAGCAGTTCTTC
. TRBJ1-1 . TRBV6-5 CASSPGQNTEAFF TGTGCCAGCAGCCCGGGACAGAACACTGAAGCTTTCTTT
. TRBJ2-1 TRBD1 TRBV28 CASRDRSIVEQFF TGTGCAAGTCGGGACAGGTCGATCGTTGAGCAGTTCTTC
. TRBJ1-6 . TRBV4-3 CASSQDSGGGNNSPLHF TGCGCCAGCAGCCAAGATTCGGGAGGAGGGAATAATTCACCCCTCCACTTT
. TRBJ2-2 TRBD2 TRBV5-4 CASSARGGAGTGELFF TGTGCCAGCAGCGCGCGCGGGGGGGCTGGAACCGGGGAGCTGTTTTTT
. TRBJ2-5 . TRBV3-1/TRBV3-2 CASSQVFAGETQYF TGTGCCAGCAGCCAAGTTTTTGCCGGAGAGACCCAGTACTTC
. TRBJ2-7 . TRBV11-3 CASSSFRTGEQYF TGTGCCAGCAGCTCCTTCCGTACGGGGGAGCAGTACTTC
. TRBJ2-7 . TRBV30 CAWSPRGGLRHEQYF TGTGCCTGGAGTCCACGAGGCGGCCTAAGGCACGAGCAGTACTTC
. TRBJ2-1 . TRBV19 CASSIEGRQLYNEQFF TGTGCCAGTAGTATCGAGGGCAGACAACTTTACAATGAGCAGTTCTTC
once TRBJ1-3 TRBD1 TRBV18 CASSPLDREGNTIYF TGTGCCAGCTCACCACTGGACAGGGAGGGAAACACCATATATTTT
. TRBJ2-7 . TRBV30 CAWSPTLFVREQYF TGTGCCTGGAGTCCAACCCTGTTTGTGCGGGAGCAGTACTTC
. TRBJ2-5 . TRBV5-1 CASSTVGALPEETQYF TGCGCCAGCTCCACCGTGGGGGCACTACCCGAAGAGACCCAGTACTTC
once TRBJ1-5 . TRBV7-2 CASSAPGANNQPQHF TGTGCCAGCAGCGCGCCAGGGGCGAACAATCAGCCCCAGCATTTT
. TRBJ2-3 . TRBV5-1 CASSPISGDTQYF TGCGCCAGCAGCCCGATCAGCGGGGATACGCAGTATTTT
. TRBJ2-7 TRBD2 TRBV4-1 CASSQEYTSGRAIPYEQYF TGCGCCAGCAGCCAAGAATACACTAGCGGGAGGGCGATCCCCTACGAGCAGTACTTC
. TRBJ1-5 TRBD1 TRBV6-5 CASSYSMTGVGQPQHF TGTGCCAGCAGTTACTCTATGACAGGGGTCGGTCAGCCCCAGCATTTT
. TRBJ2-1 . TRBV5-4 CASSSQQGYNEQFF TGTGCCAGCAGTAGCCAGCAGGGCTACAATGAGCAGTTCTTC
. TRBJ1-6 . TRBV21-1 CASRPTGGPYNSPLHF TGTGCCAGCAGGCCTACAGGGGGCCCCTATAATTCACCCCTCCACTTT
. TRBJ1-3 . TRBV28 CASSPPSGVGLNTIYF TGTGCCAGCAGTCCACCTTCGGGAGTGGGATTGAACACCATATATTTT
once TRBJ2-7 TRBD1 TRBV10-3 CAISSTGTGVTEQYF TGTGCCATCAGTTCGACCGGGACAGGGGTTACCGAGCAGTACTTC
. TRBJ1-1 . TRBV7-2 CASSSDSPPFLTEAFF TGTGCCAGCAGCTCGGACAGCCCCCCGTTTCTGACTGAAGCTTTCTTT
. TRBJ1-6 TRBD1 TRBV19 CATSLTLAGTGLSPLHF TGTGCCACCTCGCTCACACTGGCCGGGACAGGGCTTTCACCCCTCCACTTT
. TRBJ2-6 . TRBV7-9 CASSLSAGANVLTF TGTGCCAGCAGCTTAAGCGCTGGGGCCAACGTCCTGACTTTC
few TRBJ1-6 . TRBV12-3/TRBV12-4 CASTRQYSPLHF TGTGCCAGCACCCGACAGTATTCACCCCTCCACTTT